This T cell receptor (beta chain) was documented in a study of shared T cell receptors in the human thymus. The germline V gene has CDR1 LNHDA and CDR2 SQIVND (reference sequence). V lost 3 bases and J lost 3; bases outside the gene matches: 1. This CDR3 has 14 amino acids. Libraries were prepared by immunoSEQ multiplex PCR; TCRdb keeps only in-frame clonotypes and omits some of them. The table shows hundreds of thousands of clones, with more than 75% occurring only once. The sample also formed part of further work on human thymus T cells. From that report: In corrective heart surgery, resections were taken, and these provided the thymus tissue. Seemingly biased V and J gene usage marked thymic and blood repertoires.

Sequenced input: thymocytes. The chain uses TRBV19 and TRBJ2-7; 11 bases align to TRBD2. The TCR comes from a boy younger than two with a congenital heart defect. CDR3 sequence (DNA): TGTGCCAGTAGTATGGGGACTAGCGGCTACGAGCAGTACTTC. This codes for CASSMGTSGYEQYF.